The following is a T cell receptor beta chain sequence with its context. Its specificity is unknown. These data belong to a study of cytomegalovirus exposure and HLA in healthy donors. General study findings and limits: Per published reports, the classifier diagnosed cytomegalovirus status with high specificity and sensitivity. The investigators catalogued 150 to 200 TCR beta chains as cytomegalovirus-associated.

Vbeta (60) and Jbeta (13) primers were used in the PCR. Assay used: immunoSEQ multiplex PCR; TCRdb lists only in-frame clones, some missing. The repertoire has roughly 170,000 clones, 78% of them found once; the top ten carry under 15%. The junction had 10 bases not matched to a gene; V was cut back by 6 bases and J by 0 bases. This CDR3 has 16 amino acids. Germline assignment: CDR1 MGHDK and CDR2 SYGVNS. This clonotype was obtained from a woman in her forties or fifties in good health and CMV-seropositive. J is TRBJ1-2 and V is TRBV25-1; TRBD1 matches 7 bases. Source material: PBMCs. CDR3 DNA sequence: TGTGCCAGCAGAGCTCCGGGACAGACTTCTAACTATGGCTACACCTTC. It yields the protein CASRAPGQTSNYGYTF.